This paragraph reports one TCR beta chain. The entry originates in a study of blood T cell repertoires in COVID-19. There are 13 residues in the CDR3. Germline CDR1 is MNHEY and CDR2 is SVGAGI. V was cut by 7 bases and J by 4 bases, with 13 bases left in between. The table came from immunoSEQ multiplex PCR; TCRdb's copy has only in-frame clones and leaves some out. The table shows hundreds of thousands of clones, with just under 90% occurring only once. The receptor's source is a woman younger than 45 with acute COVID-19. Input material: PBMCs or T cells enriched from blood (not recorded which). V is TRBV6-5 and J is TRBJ1-2, with D unresolved. The CDR3: CASTSWGGYGYTF. CDR3 bases: TGTGCCAGCACTAGTTGGGGAGGCTATGGCTACACCTTC.